This T cell receptor beta chain was captured by sequencing in a study of cytomegalovirus exposure and HLA in healthy donors. Regarding the study as a whole: Analyzed later, association rates of TCRs varied across HLA loci, with DRB1 most and HLA-C fewest. The CMV antigen specificity of three CMV-associated chains was confirmed through in vitro analysis. Altogether, about 160 TCR beta chains were recorded as cytomegalovirus-associated. TCR beta V- and J-gene trimming, according to a later analysis, was linked to a missense DCLRE1C variant.

The PCR ran on 60 Vbeta and 13 Jbeta primers. Libraries were prepared by immunoSEQ multiplex PCR; TCRdb keeps only in-frame clonotypes and omits some of them. The sample lists roughly 130,000 clones; more than 60% were seen once. In the case of this clone: The antigen is unknown.

The CDR3 is 19 residues long. The germline CDR1 and CDR2 sequences are SGHRS and YFSETQ. Germline trimming cut 4 bases from V and 5 bases from J; bases unmatched to any gene: 20. V usage is TRBV5-1 and J usage is TRBJ2-3; TRBD2 aligns across 9 bases. The sequenced sample was PBMCs. The sequence was obtained from a woman aged 55-70 years in good health and CMV-seronegative. Written as DNA, the CDR3 is TGCGCCAGCAGCCTCTTCTCCCGTGGTAGCGGGAGAATTCGAGATACGCAGTATTTT. Translation: CASSLFSRGSGRIRDTQYF. Full variable domain (missing parts from reference TRBV5-1 and TRBJ2-3): KAGVTQTPRYLIKTRGQQVTLSCSPISGHRSVSWYQQTPGQGLQFLFEYFSETQRNKGNFPGRFSGRQFSNSRSEMNVSTLELGDSALYLCASSLFSRGSGRIRDTQYFGPGTRLTVL.